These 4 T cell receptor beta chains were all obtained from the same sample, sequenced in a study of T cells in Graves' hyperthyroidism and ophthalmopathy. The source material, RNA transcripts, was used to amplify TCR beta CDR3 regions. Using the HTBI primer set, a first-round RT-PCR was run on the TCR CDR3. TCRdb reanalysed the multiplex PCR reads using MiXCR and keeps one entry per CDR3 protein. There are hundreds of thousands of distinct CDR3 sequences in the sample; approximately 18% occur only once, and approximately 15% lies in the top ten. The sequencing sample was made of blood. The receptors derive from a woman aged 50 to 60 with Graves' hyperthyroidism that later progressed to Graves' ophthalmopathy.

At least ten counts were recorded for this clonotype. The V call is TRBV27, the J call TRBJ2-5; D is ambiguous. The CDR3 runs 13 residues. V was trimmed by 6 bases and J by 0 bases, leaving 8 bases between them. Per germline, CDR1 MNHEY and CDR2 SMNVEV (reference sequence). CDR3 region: CASRGKYQETQYF. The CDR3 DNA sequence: TGTGCCAGCAGAGGAAAGTACCAAGAGACCCAGTACTTC.

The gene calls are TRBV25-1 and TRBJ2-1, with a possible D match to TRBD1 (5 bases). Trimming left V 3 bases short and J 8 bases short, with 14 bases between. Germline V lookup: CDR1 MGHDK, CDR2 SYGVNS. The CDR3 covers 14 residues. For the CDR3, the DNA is TGTGCCAGCAGTGATCCTCAGGGCAACGATGAGCAGTTCTTC. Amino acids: CASSDPQGNDEQFF.

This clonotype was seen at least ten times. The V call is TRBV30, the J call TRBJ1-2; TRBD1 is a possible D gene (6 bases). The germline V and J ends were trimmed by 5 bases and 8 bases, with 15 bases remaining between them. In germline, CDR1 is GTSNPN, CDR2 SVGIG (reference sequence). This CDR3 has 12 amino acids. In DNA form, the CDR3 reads TGTGCCTGGGCAGGGGAGAGGGACGGCTACACCTTC. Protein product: CAWAGERDGYTF.

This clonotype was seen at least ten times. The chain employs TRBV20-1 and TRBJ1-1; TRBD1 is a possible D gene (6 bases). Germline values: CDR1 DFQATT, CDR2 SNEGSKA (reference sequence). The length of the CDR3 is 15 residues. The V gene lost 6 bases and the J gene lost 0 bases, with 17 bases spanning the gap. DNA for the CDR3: TGCAGTGCCCGGATGGCGGGACAAATGAACACTGAAGCTTTCTTT. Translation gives CSARMAGQMNTEAFF.